The 13 T cell receptor beta chains below all came from one sample that was sequenced in a study of blood T cell repertoires in COVID-19. The assay was immunoSEQ multiplex PCR, and TCRdb's table has in-frame clones only and misses some. The data hold roughly 100,000 clones, with 75% to 95% observed a single time. The sequenced sample was peripheral blood. The receptors originated from a man aged 50 to 59 with acute or convalescent COVID-19.

The genes are TRBV4-1 and TRBJ1-3, with a weak D call TRBD1 (6 bases). The CDR3 totals 17 residues. Germline assignment: CDR1 MGHRA and CDR2 YSYEKL. Trimming left V 0 bases short and J 4 bases short, with 16 bases between. The CDR3 nucleotides are TGCGCCAGCAGCCAAGAACAGGGTAGTAGTAGGGGAAACACCATATATTTT. Translated: CASSQEQGSSRGNTIYF.

The chain joins TRBV19 to TRBJ1-5; 7 nucleotides agree with TRBD1. This CDR3 is built from 16 residues. Germline V gene data show CDR1 as LNHDA and CDR2 as SQIVND (reference sequence). Trimming cost V 5 bases and J 2 bases; bases outside gene matches: 9. In nucleotides, the CDR3 is TGTGCCAGTAGTCCGAGACAGGGTTCGGGCAATCAGCCCCAGCATTTT. As protein: CASSPRQGSGNQPQHF. Full variable domain (outside the CDR3, taken from reference TRBV19 and TRBJ1-5): DGGITQSPKYLFRKEGQNVTLSCEQNLNHDAMYWYRQDPGQGLRLIYYSQIVNDFQKGDIAEGYSVSREKKESFPLTVTSAQKNPTAFYLCASSPRQGSGNQPQHFGDGTRLSIL.

This chain joins TRBV19 and TRBJ1-3; D is undetermined. CDR3 size: 14 residues. Per germline, CDR1 LNHDA and CDR2 SQIVND (reference sequence). With 6 bases removed from V and 2 bases from J, the gap between germline ends came to 11 bases. In nucleotides, the CDR3 is TGTGCCAGTAGGATCAGTATCCCTGGAAACACCATATATTTT. This gives the protein CASRISIPGNTIYF.

This CDR3 is CASKQGNSPLHF. The DNA of the CDR3 is TGTGCCAGTAAACAGGGGAATTCACCCCTCCACTTT. The chain employs TRBV19 and TRBJ1-6; 7 positions match TRBD1. The CDR3 totals 12 residues. The germline V gene encodes CDR1 LNHDA and CDR2 SQIVND (reference sequence). V lost 7 bases, J lost 7 bases, and 1 base stayed unmatched.

The rearrangement uses TRBV7-2 and TRBJ1-4; weak D call: TRBD1 (5 bases). From germline, CDR1 is SGHTA and CDR2 FQGNSA. Trimming left V 3 bases short and J 8 bases short, with 10 bases between. CDR3 size: 13 residues. The CDR3 nucleotides are TGTGCCAGCAGCTTCCGGGGGGGGGAAAAACTGTTTTTT. This encodes CASSFRGGEKLFF.

The rearrangement links TRBV5-6 to TRBJ2-4; D is unclear. Germline V gives CDR1 SGHDT, CDR2 YYEEEE. Trimming pared 1 base from V and 6 bases from J, leaving 8 bases between. The CDR3 totals 13 residues. The CDR3 spells CASSLLSPNIQYF. The CDR3 DNA reads as TGTGCCAGCAGCTTGTTATCTCCAAACATTCAGTACTTC.

The J gene is TRBJ2-1, the V gene TRBV18, with TRBD1 matching over 8 bases. The CDR3 covers 15 residues. The V gene's germline CDR1 is KGHSH and CDR2 LQKENI. V was pared by 2 bases and J by 7 bases, with 7 bases of the junction left unmatched. This CDR3 is CASSPSGTGANEQFF. The CDR3 bases are TGTGCCAGCTCACCATCCGGGACAGGCGCAAATGAGCAGTTCTTC.

The rearrangement uses TRBV19 and TRBJ2-7, with 10 bases lining up with TRBD1. The CDR3 spans 16 residues. Germline V gene data show CDR1 as LNHDA and CDR2 as SQIVND (reference sequence). The V and J ends lost 7 bases and 3 bases, in that order; junction bases with no gene match: 12. DNA of the CDR3: TGTGCCAGTACCCAAACCGGGACAGGGGTCTTCTACGAGCAGTACTTC. It encodes CASTQTGTGVFYEQYF. Filled out from reference TRBV19 and TRBJ2-7, the complete variable domain reads DGGITQSPKYLFRKEGQNVTLSCEQNLNHDAMYWYRQDPGQGLRLIYYSQIVNDFQKGDIAEGYSVSREKKESFPLTVTSAQKNPTAFYLCASTQTGTGVFYEQYFGPGTRLTVT.

This chain links TRBV9 with TRBJ2-2, with 9 bases lining up with TRBD1. With 3 bases clipped from V and 4 bases from J, the junction kept 7 bases outside the gene matches. Germline assignment: CDR1 SGDLS and CDR2 YYNGEE. This CDR3 contains 16 residues. CDR3 in DNA: TGTGCCAGCAGCGGGACAGGGGCGCTGGTCACCGGGGAGCTGTTTTTT. Translated, it gives CASSGTGALVTGELFF.

The chain links TRBV5-1 to TRBJ2-1; 10 bases align to TRBD1. CDR1 and CDR2 (germline): SGHRS, YFSETQ. The CDR3 is 16 amino acids. Trimming removed 6 bases from V and 6 bases from J; junction bases left unmatched: 12. CDR3 loop: CASILLPGQGFNEQFF. In DNA form, the CDR3 reads TGCGCCAGCATCCTCCTACCGGGACAGGGGTTCAATGAGCAGTTCTTC.

This chain connects TRBV12-3 or TRBV12-4 to TRBJ1-2; D call uncertain. V was clipped by 1 base and J by 5 bases, with 8 bases between them. The CDR3 has 13 amino acids. CDR3 sequence (DNA): TGTGCCAGCAGTTTAGGGGCCGATTATGGCTACACCTTC. Its protein product is CASSLGADYGYTF.

This clone was seen just once. The CDR3 is CASSEWASSGASEQYF. The CDR3 bases are TGCGCCAGCAGTGAGTGGGCGTCTAGCGGCGCGTCCGAGCAGTACTTC. This chain joins TRBV10-1 and TRBJ2-7; 7 bases are a match to TRBD2. V gave up 1 base and J gave up 6 bases; unmatched junction bases: 12. Germline loops: CDR1 WNHNN, CDR2 SYGVQD (reference sequence). This CDR3 is 16 amino acids long.

The CDR3 region is CASSQDRGGLDPPNSNQPQHF. For the CDR3, the DNA is TGCGCCAGCAGCCAAGATAGAGGCGGGCTGGATCCCCCGAATAGCAATCAGCCCCAGCATTTT. This chain connects TRBV4-3 to TRBJ1-5; no reliable D call. Trimming stripped 0 bases from V and 0 bases from J, with 24 bases between. Germline lookup yields CDR1 LGHNA and CDR2 YSLEER. This CDR3 comprises 21 residues.